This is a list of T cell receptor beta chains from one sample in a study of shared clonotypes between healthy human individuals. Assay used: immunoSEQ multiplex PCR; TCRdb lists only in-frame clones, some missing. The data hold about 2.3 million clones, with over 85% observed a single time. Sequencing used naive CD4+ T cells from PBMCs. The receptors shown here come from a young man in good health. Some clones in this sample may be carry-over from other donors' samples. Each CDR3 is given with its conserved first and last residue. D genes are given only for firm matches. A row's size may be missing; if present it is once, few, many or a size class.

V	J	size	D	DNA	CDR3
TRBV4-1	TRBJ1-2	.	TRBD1	TGCGCCAGCAGCCTACGGACAGGGGACTATGGCTACACCTTC	CASSLRTGDYGYTF
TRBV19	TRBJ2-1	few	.	TGTGCCAGTAGTATCGGTCACAGCGCGGAGCAGTTCTTC	CASSIGHSAEQFF
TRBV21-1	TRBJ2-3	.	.	TGTGCCAGCAGCCCCCGCCCCACAGATACGCAGTATTTT	CASSPRPTDTQYF
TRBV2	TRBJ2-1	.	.	TGTGCCAGCAGTGAAGCGGGGTTGGTAAACAATGAGCAGTTCTTC	CASSEAGLVNNEQFF
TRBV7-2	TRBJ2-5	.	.	TGTGCCAGCAGCTTAGTGTGGGGCAAGCAAGAGACCCAGTACTTC	CASSLVWGKQETQYF
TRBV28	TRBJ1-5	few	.	TGTGCCAGCAGTTCCTTAGGGGGGCCCAATCAGCCCCAGCATTTT	CASSSLGGPNQPQHF
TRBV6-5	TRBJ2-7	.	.	TGTGCCAGCAGTTACTCGAGTGCCGGTTACGAGCAGTACTTC	CASSYSSAGYEQYF
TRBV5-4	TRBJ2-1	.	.	TGTGCCAGCAGCTTGGTAATTGACAATGAGCAGTTCTTC	CASSLVIDNEQFF
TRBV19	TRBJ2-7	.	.	TGTGCCAGTAGTACCCAAGGGGGGAGCGGGTACGAGCAGTACTTC	CASSTQGGSGYEQYF
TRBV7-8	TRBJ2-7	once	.	TGTGCCAGCAGCTTAGCGAATATCAGGCTTTCCGGCGAGCAGTACTTC	CASSLANIRLSGEQYF
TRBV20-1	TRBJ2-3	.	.	TGCAGTGCTAGGAGGGATACGCAGTATTTT	CSARRDTQYF
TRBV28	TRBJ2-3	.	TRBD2	TGTGCCAGCAGTTTACATGGGGCGGGAGGCGCAGATACGCAGTATTTT	CASSLHGAGGADTQYF
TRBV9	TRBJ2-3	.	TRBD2	TGTGCCAGCAGCACACACCTAGCGGGAGGAACAGATACGCAGTATTTT	CASSTHLAGGTDTQYF
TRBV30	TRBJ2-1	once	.	TGTGCCTGGATGCTCGGGCGGGCAGATGAGCAGTTCTTC	CAWMLGRADEQFF
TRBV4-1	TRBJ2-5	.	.	TGCGCCAGCAGCCAAGCACTAGTAGTCGAGACCCAGTACTTC	CASSQALVVETQYF
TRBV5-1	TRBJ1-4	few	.	TGCGCCAGCAGCCCGAGCGTGGCAGATAATGAAAAACTGTTTTTT	CASSPSVADNEKLFF
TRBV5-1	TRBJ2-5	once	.	TGCGCCAGCAGCTTGGCCGACCGGGGGGAGACCCAGTACTTC	CASSLADRGETQYF
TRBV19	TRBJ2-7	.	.	TGTGCCAGTAGCAGGACAGTTGGAACCGAGCAGTACTTC	CASSRTVGTEQYF
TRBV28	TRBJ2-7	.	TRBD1	TGTGCCAGCAGTTCCCCGGGACAGGGGCCCTACGAGCAGTACTTC	CASSSPGQGPYEQYF
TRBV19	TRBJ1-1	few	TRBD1	TGTGCCAGTAGGGGGGACAGGGTGAACACTGAAGCTTTCTTT	CASRGDRVNTEAFF
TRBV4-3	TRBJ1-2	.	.	TGCGCCAGCAGCCAAGGGGTTGGGGGGTACTATGGCTACACCTTC	CASSQGVGGYYGYTF
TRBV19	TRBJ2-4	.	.	TGTGCCAGTAGTATAGGGGGGCCAGGGGCCATTCAGTACTTC	CASSIGGPGAIQYF
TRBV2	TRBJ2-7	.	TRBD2	TGTGCCAGCAGTGCGAGGACTAGCCTGTTTGAGCAGTACTTC	CASSARTSLFEQYF
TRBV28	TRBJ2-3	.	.	TGTGCCAGCACCCAGCGGGATACGCAGTATTTT	CASTQRDTQYF
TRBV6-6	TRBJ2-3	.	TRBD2	TGTGCCAGCACCCCATCCCCTAGCGGGCTCACAGATACGCAGTATTTT	CASTPSPSGLTDTQYF
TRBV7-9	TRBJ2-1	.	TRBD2	TGTGCCAGCAGCAAAGGGGTACTTAACAGCGGGAGAGGGGATGAGCAGTTCTTC	CASSKGVLNSGRGDEQFF
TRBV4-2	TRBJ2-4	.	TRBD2	TGTGCCAGCAGCCAAGAGTGGGTAGCGGGGGTGGGAAAAAACATTCAGTACTTC	CASSQEWVAGVGKNIQYF
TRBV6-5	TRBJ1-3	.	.	TGTGCCAGCAGTTACGGTTCGCCTTCCTCTGGAAACACCATATATTTT	CASSYGSPSSGNTIYF
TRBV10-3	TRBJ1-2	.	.	TGTGCCATCAGCCAACCAGCAGGGGTGGGCTATGGCTACACCTTC	CAISQPAGVGYGYTF
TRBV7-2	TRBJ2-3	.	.	TGTGCCAGCAGCTTATATGGTATAAGCACAGATACGCAGTATTTT	CASSLYGISTDTQYF
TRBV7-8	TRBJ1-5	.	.	TGTGCCAGCAGCCAGCCCGGGGGCGCCGGGGATCAGCCCCAGCATTTT	CASSQPGGAGDQPQHF
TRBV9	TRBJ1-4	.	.	TGTGCCAGCAGCGTAGATGGACGCAATGAAAAACTGTTTTTT	CASSVDGRNEKLFF
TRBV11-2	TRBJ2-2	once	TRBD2	TGTGCCAGCAGCCAATTTGAGACTAGCGCCGGGGAGCTGTTTTTT	CASSQFETSAGELFF
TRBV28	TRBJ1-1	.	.	TGTGCCAGCAGTTCCCCCAGGGGACGAACTGAAGCTTTCTTT	CASSSPRGRTEAFF
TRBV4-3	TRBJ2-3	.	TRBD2	TGCGCCAGCAGCCTGGGACTAGCGGGAGGTCATAGCACAGATACGCAGTATTTT	CASSLGLAGGHSTDTQYF
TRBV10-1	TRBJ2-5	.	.	TGCGCCAGCAGCGCCGCAGGGCAAGAGACCCAGTACTTC	CASSAAGQETQYF
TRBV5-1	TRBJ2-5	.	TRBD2	TGCGCCAGCAGCGAAACACCTGAAGGGCGGGGGGAGACCCAGTACTTC	CASSETPEGRGETQYF
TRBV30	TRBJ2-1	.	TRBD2	TGTGCCTGGAGGGGACTAGCGGGAGGGAACTACAATGAGCAGTTCTTC	CAWRGLAGGNYNEQFF
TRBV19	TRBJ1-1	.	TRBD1	TGTGCCAGTAATGGGCCCCGGGGACAGGGGCCTAGGAACACTGAAGCTTTCTTT	CASNGPRGQGPRNTEAFF
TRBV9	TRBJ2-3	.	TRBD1	TGTGCCAGCAGCAGACGACAGGGAAGCACAGATACGCAGTATTTT	CASSRRQGSTDTQYF
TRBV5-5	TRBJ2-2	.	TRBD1	TGTGCCAGCACCGACCGACCCGGGACAGGGAACACCGGGGAGCTGTTTTTT	CASTDRPGTGNTGELFF
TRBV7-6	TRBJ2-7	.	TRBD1	TGTGCCAGCAGCCACAGGGGACCTAGCTCCTACGAGCAGTACTTC	CASSHRGPSSYEQYF
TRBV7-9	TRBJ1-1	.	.	TGTGCCAGCAGCTTAGCGGGACTAACTGAAGCTTTCTTT	CASSLAGLTEAFF
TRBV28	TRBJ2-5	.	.	TGTGCCAGCAGATATAGGACCCTGTACCAAGAGACCCAGTACTTC	CASRYRTLYQETQYF
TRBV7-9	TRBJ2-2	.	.	TGTGCCAGCAGCACACGGGAGAACACCGGGGAGCTGTTTTTT	CASSTRENTGELFF
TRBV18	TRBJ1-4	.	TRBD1	TGTGCCAGCTCACCCCAGGGGGTCGGGAGTGAAAAACTGTTTTTT	CASSPQGVGSEKLFF
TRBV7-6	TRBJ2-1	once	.	TGTGCCACAGAGCCCGGCGCCAGCTCCTACAATGAGCAGTTCTTC	CATEPGASSYNEQFF
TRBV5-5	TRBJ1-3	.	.	TGTGCCAGCAGCTTGGGACGGCCAGACTCTGGAAACACCATATATTTT	CASSLGRPDSGNTIYF